The rows below give T cell receptor beta chains drawn from one sample of a study of T cell responses to AZD1222 COVID-19 vaccine. Some clones are missing from TCRdb's copy, which holds only in-frame ones; the method was immunoSEQ multiplex PCR. In the table there are 40,000 to 55,000 clones, roughly 89% of which are singletons. Material: peripheral blood, obtained 28 days after the second AZD1222 dose. Every receptor here comes from an adult who received the AZD1222 COVID-19 vaccine. Each CDR3 is given with its conserved first and last residue. D genes are given only for firm matches. Clone sizes are given selectively: once, few, many, or a class where the clone is expanded.

J | D | V | size | CDR3 | DNA
TRBJ2-7 | NA | TRBV7-2 | NA | CASSWILSPNYEQYF | TGTGCCAGCAGCTGGATTTTGTCCCCAAACTACGAGCAGTACTTC
TRBJ2-3 | NA | TRBV12-3/TRBV12-4 | NA | CASSYTDTQYF | TGTGCCAGCAGTTACACAGATACGCAGTATTTT
TRBJ2-1 | NA | TRBV27 | NA | CASSLGGSSYNEQFF | TGTGCCAGCAGTTTAGGGGGAAGCTCCTACAATGAGCAGTTCTTC
TRBJ2-3 | TRBD2 | TRBV3-1/TRBV3-2 | NA | CASSQEGGPGDTQYF | TGTGCCAGCAGCCAAGAGGGAGGGCCAGGGGATACGCAGTATTTT
TRBJ2-1 | TRBD2 | TRBV3-1/TRBV3-2 | NA | CASSQALAGLNEQFF | TGTGCCAGCAGCCAAGCTCTAGCGGGACTGAATGAGCAGTTCTTC
TRBJ2-1 | NA | TRBV5-1 | NA | CASSLGVNEQFF | TGCGCCAGCAGCTTGGGGGTAAATGAGCAGTTCTTC
TRBJ2-7 | NA | TRBV2 | NA | CASSGLGGRHEQYF | TGTGCCAGCAGTGGACTAGGAGGGCGCCACGAGCAGTACTTC
TRBJ1-2 | NA | TRBV4-3 | few | CASSQDRTNYGYTF | TGCGCCAGCAGCCAAGATAGGACTAACTATGGCTACACCTTC
TRBJ2-5 | NA | TRBV7-9 | NA | CASSKWEPYQETQYF | TGTGCCAGCAGCAAATGGGAACCGTACCAAGAGACCCAGTACTTC
TRBJ2-3 | NA | TRBV12-3/TRBV12-4 | NA | CASSSPTDTQYF | TGTGCCAGCAGTTCCCCCACAGATACGCAGTATTTT
TRBJ1-3 | NA | TRBV9 | once | CASSVAGSGNTIYF | TGTGCCAGCAGCGTAGCAGGGTCAGGAAACACCATATATTTT
TRBJ2-3 | TRBD2 | TRBV3-1/TRBV3-2 | NA | CASSQTSGGIIDTQYF | TGTGCCAGCAGCCAAACTAGCGGGGGGATTATAGATACGCAGTATTTT
TRBJ1-1 | NA | TRBV18 | NA | CASSPPGQNTEAFF | TGTGCCAGCTCACCACCGGGACAGAACACTGAAGCTTTCTTT
TRBJ2-7 | TRBD2 | TRBV24-1 | once | CATSDAGEGSYEQYF | TGTGCCACCAGTGACGCGGGGGAAGGCTCCTACGAGCAGTACTTC
TRBJ1-4 | TRBD1 | TRBV19 | once | CASSSGQGGEKLFF | TGTGCCAGTAGTTCCGGACAGGGAGGGGAAAAACTGTTTTTT
TRBJ2-7 | NA | TRBV7-9 | NA | CASSLETYEQYF | TGTGCCAGCAGCCTGGAAACCTACGAGCAGTACTTC
TRBJ2-7 | TRBD2 | TRBV7-2 | NA | CASSLTPSGRAYHEQYF | TGTGCCAGCAGCCTAACCCCTAGCGGGAGGGCTTACCACGAGCAGTACTTC
TRBJ1-2 | NA | TRBV29-1 | NA | CSARTQGRKSYTF | TGCAGCGCCCGAACCCAGGGCAGGAAGAGCTACACCTTC
TRBJ2-7 | NA | TRBV5-1 | NA | CASSFGSGTPYEQYF | TGCGCCAGCAGCTTTGGTTCGGGTACCCCCTACGAGCAGTACTTC
TRBJ2-7 | NA | TRBV5-6 | NA | CASSLGQATPYEQYF | TGTGCCAGCAGCTTGGGACAGGCGACCCCCTACGAGCAGTACTTC
TRBJ1-1 | NA | TRBV6-6 | NA | CASRVNTEAFF | TGTGCCAGCAGGGTAAACACTGAAGCTTTCTTT
TRBJ2-7 | NA | TRBV2 | NA | CASSERTDYYEQYF | TGTGCCAGCAGTGAAAGGACAGACTACTACGAGCAGTACTTC
TRBJ2-3 | NA | TRBV28 | once | CASSLGTDTQYF | TGTGCCAGCAGTTTGGGCACAGATACGCAGTATTTT
TRBJ1-4 | NA | TRBV19 | NA | CASSVMNEKLFF | TGTGCCAGTAGTGTCATGAATGAAAAACTGTTTTTT
TRBJ1-2 | NA | TRBV6-5 | NA | CASSYLRVPNYGYTF | TGTGCCAGCAGTTACCTCCGGGTACCTAACTATGGCTACACCTTC
TRBJ2-4 | NA | TRBV4-1 | NA | CASSQSGLRDIQYF | TGCGCCAGCAGCCAATCGGGACTTCGGGACATTCAGTACTTC
TRBJ1-4 | NA | TRBV6-5 | NA | CASKPTRGDNEKLFF | TGTGCCAGCAAACCGACCCGGGGGGACAATGAAAAACTGTTTTTT
TRBJ1-2 | NA | TRBV6-5 | NA | CASSYTGIEGYTF | TGTGCCAGCAGTTACACAGGGATCGAGGGCTACACCTTC
TRBJ1-5 | NA | TRBV6-5 | NA | CASSYSLTDGQPQHF | TGTGCCAGCAGTTACTCATTGACCGATGGACAGCCCCAGCATTTT
TRBJ2-2 | TRBD2 | TRBV28 | NA | CASSLSGRSTGELFF | TGTGCCAGCAGTTTAAGCGGGAGGAGCACCGGGGAGCTGTTTTTT
TRBJ1-4 | NA | TRBV9 | NA | CASSPEAGFGTNEKLFF | TGTGCCAGCAGCCCCGAAGCCGGTTTCGGAACTAATGAAAAACTGTTTTTT
TRBJ2-3 | TRBD2 | TRBV7-2 | NA | CASSSLAGAPDTQYF | TGTGCCAGCAGCTCACTAGCGGGAGCGCCAGATACGCAGTATTTT
TRBJ2-2 | TRBD2 | TRBV5-1 | once | CASSLVSGSYTGELFF | TGCGCCAGCAGCTTGGTTAGCGGGAGCTACACCGGGGAGCTGTTTTTT
TRBJ2-2 | NA | TRBV5-6 | NA | CASSLQAGAHTGELFF | TGTGCCAGCTCCTTGCAGGCAGGGGCGCACACCGGGGAGCTGTTTTTT
TRBJ2-7 | TRBD1 | TRBV9 | NA | CASSPRQGKGNEQYF | TGTGCCAGCAGCCCCCGACAGGGAAAAGGGAACGAGCAGTACTTC
TRBJ1-2 | TRBD1 | TRBV20-1 | NA | CSASSPDRGENYGYTF | TGCAGTGCTAGTTCCCCGGACAGGGGAGAAAACTATGGCTACACCTTC
TRBJ2-3 | TRBD1 | TRBV11-2 | NA | CASSSRGQGTDTQYF | TGTGCCAGCAGCTCTAGGGGACAGGGCACAGATACGCAGTATTTT
TRBJ2-5 | TRBD1 | TRBV13 | NA | CASGAGTGLLETQYF | TGTGCCAGCGGGGCCGGGACAGGGCTCTTAGAGACCCAGTACTTC
TRBJ2-6 | NA | TRBV2 | NA | CASSESKGKSPGANVLTF | TGTGCCAGCAGTGAATCTAAGGGGAAATCTCCCGGGGCCAACGTCCTGACTTTC
TRBJ2-3 | NA | TRBV19 | NA | CASSIRDTQYF | TGTGCCAGTAGTATTAGGGATACGCAGTATTTT
TRBJ2-5 | NA | TRBV5-4 | NA | CASSLGGGRQETQYF | TGTGCCAGCAGCTTAGGGGGAGGGCGCCAAGAGACCCAGTACTTC
TRBJ1-3 | NA | TRBV5-4 | NA | CASSSSAWESSGNTIYF | TGTGCCAGCAGCTCATCTGCGTGGGAGAGCTCTGGAAACACCATATATTTT
TRBJ1-2 | NA | TRBV5-1 | NA | CASSLAADPYGYTF | TGCGCCAGCAGCTTGGCGGCGGACCCCTATGGCTACACCTTC
TRBJ2-1 | NA | TRBV5-1 | NA | CASSVVVGSYNEQFF | TGCGCCAGCAGCGTGGTTGTCGGCTCCTACAATGAGCAGTTCTTC
TRBJ2-5 | NA | TRBV2 | NA | CASCGPSRETQYF | TGTGCCAGCTGTGGACCTAGCCGGGAGACCCAGTACTTC
TRBJ1-5 | TRBD1 | TRBV5-8 | once | CASSRDSYRQPQHF | TGTGCCAGCAGTCGGGACAGTTACCGTCAGCCCCAGCATTTT